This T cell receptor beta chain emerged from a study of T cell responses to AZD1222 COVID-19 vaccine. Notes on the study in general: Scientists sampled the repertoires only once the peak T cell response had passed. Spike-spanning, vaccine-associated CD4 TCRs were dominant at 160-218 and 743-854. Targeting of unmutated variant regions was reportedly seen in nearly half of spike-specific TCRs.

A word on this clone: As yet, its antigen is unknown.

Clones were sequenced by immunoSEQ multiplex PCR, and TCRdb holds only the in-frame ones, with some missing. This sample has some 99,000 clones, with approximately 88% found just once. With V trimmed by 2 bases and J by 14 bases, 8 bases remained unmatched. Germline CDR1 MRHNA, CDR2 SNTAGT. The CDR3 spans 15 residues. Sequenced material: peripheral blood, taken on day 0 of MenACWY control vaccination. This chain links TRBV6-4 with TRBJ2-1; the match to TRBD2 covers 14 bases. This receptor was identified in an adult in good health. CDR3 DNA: TGTGCCAGCAGTGACGGACTAGCGGGAGGCTCCCGCAAGTTCTTC. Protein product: CASSDGLAGGSRKFF.